This is a list of T cell receptor beta chains from one sample in a study of T cell repertoires in cytomegalovirus infection. TCRdb independently ran MiXCR on the reads; one entry per CDR3 protein. The table has 100,000 to 150,000 distinct CDR3 sequences, roughly 25% seen once. Which antigens these TCRs recognize remains unknown. The material sequenced was PBMCs, sequenced either directly or after in vitro stimulation (not recorded which). These receptor sequences come from a human donor in good health (CMV status not recorded). Some clones in this sample may be carry-over from other donors' samples. The CDR3 runs from the conserved cysteine through the conserved F or W. D genes are given only for firm matches. Only part of the rows carry a size: once, few, many, or a class if the clone is expanded.

D gene,V gene,J gene,clone size,CDR3 protein,CDR3 DNA
-,TRBV28,TRBJ1-2,-,CASSVSDYGYTF,TGTGCCAGCAGTGTCAGCGACTATGGCTACACCTTC
TRBD2,TRBV7-2,TRBJ2-3,many,CASSSPPGLRTDTQYF,TGTGCCAGCAGCTCGCCTCCGGGACTACGCACAGATACGCAGTATTTT
TRBD2,TRBV27,TRBJ2-1,few,CASSSHPGTSGLHEQFF,TGTGCCAGCAGTTCCCATCCTGGGACTAGCGGCCTCCATGAGCAGTTCTTC
TRBD2,TRBV19,TRBJ2-3,once,CASSIPGLAGVTQYF,TGTGCCAGTAGTATTCCGGGACTAGCGGGAGTTACGCAGTATTTT
-,TRBV12-3/TRBV12-4,TRBJ1-5,-,CAVGGLRSNQPQHF,TGTGCCGTGGGGGGGTTACGTAGCAATCAGCCCCAGCATTTT
-,TRBV28,TRBJ1-1,-,CASSLRGFTPNTEAFF,TGTGCCAGCAGTTTACGGGGCTTTACACCGAACACTGAAGCTTTCTTT
TRBD1,TRBV11-2,TRBJ1-1,few,CASSSTLTPRTGRDTEAFF,TGTGCCAGCAGCTCCACCCTTACCCCGAGGACAGGGCGGGACACTGAAGCTTTCTTT
TRBD2,TRBV20-1,TRBJ2-1,once,CSADGLVTDEQFF,TGCAGTGCCGATGGACTAGTCACGGATGAGCAGTTCTTC
-,TRBV7-8,TRBJ1-1,many,CASSLGAGGNTEAFF,TGTGCCAGCAGCTTAGGAGCCGGAGGGAACACTGAAGCTTTCTTT
TRBD1,TRBV28,TRBJ1-4,many,CASSPPGQGLEKLFF,TGTGCCAGCAGCCCCCCGGGACAGGGGCTTGAAAAACTGTTTTTT
-,TRBV9,TRBJ2-7,-,CASSDRGVSGEQYF,TGTGCCAGCAGCGATCGAGGGGTATCTGGCGAGCAGTACTTC
TRBD2,TRBV5-6,TRBJ2-1,few,CASSYLNSGKWFHEQFF,TGTGCCAGCAGCTACCTTAATAGCGGGAAATGGTTCCATGAGCAGTTCTTC
-,TRBV28,TRBJ2-5,few,CASDRGPPETQYF,TGTGCCAGCGATCGGGGTCCCCCGGAGACCCAGTACTTC
TRBD2,TRBV7-3,TRBJ2-1,many,CASSRGLAGANEQFF,TGTGCCAGCAGCCGAGGACTAGCGGGAGCTAATGAGCAGTTCTTC
-,TRBV19,TRBJ2-3,many,CASSSTQGTDTQYF,TGTGCCAGTAGTAGCACACAGGGCACAGATACGCAGTATTTT
TRBD1,TRBV7-9,TRBJ1-1,many,CASSGGTGRNTEAFF,TGTGCCAGCAGCGGAGGGACAGGCCGGAACACTGAAGCTTTCTTT
-,TRBV7-2,TRBJ1-2,few,CASSFGDGYTF,TGTGCCAGCAGCTTCGGGGATGGCTACACCTTC
TRBD1,TRBV7-8,TRBJ2-5,many,CASSLAGDRLHETQYF,TGTGCCAGCAGCTTAGCGGGGGACAGGCTACATGAGACCCAGTACTTC
TRBD1,TRBV4-2,TRBJ2-2,few,CASSQTSGGHTGELFF,TGTGCCAGCAGCCAGACCTCAGGGGGTCACACCGGGGAGCTGTTTTTT
TRBD2,TRBV7-2,TRBJ2-1,many,CASSRPQSGRGRYNEQFF,TGTGCCAGCAGCCGACCCCAGAGCGGGAGAGGCCGCTACAATGAGCAGTTCTTC
TRBD1,TRBV7-4,TRBJ1-3,-,CAVPPPTGTSGNTIYF,TGTGCCGTCCCCCCCCCGACAGGGACCTCTGGAAACACCATATATTTT
-,TRBV7-2,TRBJ2-7,many,CASSFGNSNYEQYF,TGTGCCAGCAGCTTCGGGAACTCGAACTACGAGCAGTACTTC
TRBD2,TRBV9,TRBJ2-2,-,CASSAPGLAAGGELFF,TGTGCCAGCAGCGCCCCGGGACTAGCGGCTGGCGGGGAGCTGTTTTTT
-,TRBV15,TRBJ1-5,-,CATSRERINSNQPQHF,TGTGCCACCAGCAGAGAGCGGATAAATAGCAATCAGCCCCAGCATTTT
TRBD2,TRBV7-2,TRBJ2-7,-,CASRLDGRAGAYEQYF,TGTGCCAGCAGACTTGACGGGAGGGCAGGCGCCTACGAGCAGTACTTC
-,TRBV6-5,TRBJ2-7,once,CASSSIGTPPYEQYF,TGTGCCAGCAGTTCCATTGGGACTCCCCCCTACGAGCAGTACTTC
TRBD1,TRBV18,TRBJ2-1,few,CASSPRDRGVDEQFF,TGTGCCAGCTCTCCGAGGGACAGGGGTGTGGATGAGCAGTTCTTC
TRBD1,TRBV27,TRBJ1-1,few,CASSLLKTGQGMNTEAFF,TGTGCCAGCAGTTTACTCAAAACCGGACAGGGGATGAACACTGAAGCTTTCTTT
TRBD2,TRBV4-3,TRBJ2-1,-,CASSQGLARNYNEQFF,TGCGCCAGCAGCCAAGGACTAGCGCGAAACTACAATGAGCAGTTCTTC
TRBD2,TRBV19,TRBJ2-1,-,CASSTLLAGGYNEQFF,TGTGCCAGTAGTACACTACTAGCGGGGGGATACAATGAGCAGTTCTTC
-,TRBV7-2,TRBJ1-4,-,CASSLGPATNEKLFF,TGTGCCAGCAGCTTGGGGCCGGCAACTAATGAAAAACTGTTTTTT
-,TRBV11-3,TRBJ1-1,few,CASSLHSVREAFF,TGTGCCAGCAGCTTACACTCGGTAAGGGAAGCTTTCTTT
-,TRBV20-1,TRBJ2-7,-,CSARVGRANEQYF,TGCAGTGCTAGAGTGGGCAGGGCGAACGAGCAGTACTTC
-,TRBV19,TRBJ2-5,few,CARGGPPETQYF,TGTGCCAGGGGGGGACCCCCAGAGACCCAGTACTTC
TRBD2,TRBV5-8,TRBJ2-2,few,CASSSSGRAGFYTGELFF,TGTGCCAGCAGCTCGAGCGGGAGGGCTGGTTTCTACACCGGGGAGCTGTTTTTT
TRBD2,TRBV7-2,TRBJ2-4,many,CASSLAPPSGRVAGPKNIQYF,TGTGCCAGCAGCTTAGCCCCTCCTAGCGGGAGAGTGGCCGGACCCAAAAACATTCAGTACTTC
-,TRBV18,TRBJ1-4,-,CASSPPSQEKLFF,TGTGCCAGCTCACCACCTTCGCAGGAAAAACTGTTTTTT
-,TRBV7-2,TRBJ1-2,few,CASSPGTYGYTF,TGTGCCAGCAGCCCCGGGACCTATGGCTACACCTTC
-,TRBV7-9,TRBJ1-2,few,CASSFDSWGYTF,TGTGCCAGCAGCTTTGACAGCTGGGGCTACACCTTC
-,TRBV12-3/TRBV12-4,TRBJ2-1,-,CASSTTGLRESEQFF,TGTGCCAGCAGCACCACAGGGTTACGGGAGAGTGAGCAGTTCTTC
TRBD1,TRBV10-3,TRBJ2-3,-,CAIRSSAGTGMADTQYF,TGTGCCATCAGGTCTTCAGCCGGGACAGGGATGGCAGATACGCAGTATTTT
TRBD1,TRBV9,TRBJ2-1,many,CASSVAGQGPYEQFF,TGTGCCAGCAGCGTAGCGGGACAGGGCCCATATGAGCAGTTCTTC
-,TRBV29-1,TRBJ2-5,-,CSVEVMVQETQYF,TGCAGCGTTGAAGTTATGGTACAAGAGACCCAGTACTTC
TRBD1,TRBV28,TRBJ2-5,many,CASSFGTGSQETQYF,TGTGCCAGCAGTTTCGGGACAGGATCACAAGAGACCCAGTACTTC